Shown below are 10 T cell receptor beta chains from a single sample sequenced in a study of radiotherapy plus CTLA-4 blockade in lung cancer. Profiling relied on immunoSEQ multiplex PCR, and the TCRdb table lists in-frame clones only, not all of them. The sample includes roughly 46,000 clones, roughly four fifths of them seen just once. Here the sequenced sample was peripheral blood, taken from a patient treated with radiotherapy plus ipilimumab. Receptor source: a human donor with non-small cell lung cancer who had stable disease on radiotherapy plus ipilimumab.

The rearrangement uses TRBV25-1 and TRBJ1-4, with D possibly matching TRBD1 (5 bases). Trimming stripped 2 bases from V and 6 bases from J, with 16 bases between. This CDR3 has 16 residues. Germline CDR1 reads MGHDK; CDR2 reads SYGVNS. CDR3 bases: TGTGCCAGCAGTGAAGGAAGGGGCAGCACCCATGAAAAACTGTTTTTT. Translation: CASSEGRGSTHEKLFF.

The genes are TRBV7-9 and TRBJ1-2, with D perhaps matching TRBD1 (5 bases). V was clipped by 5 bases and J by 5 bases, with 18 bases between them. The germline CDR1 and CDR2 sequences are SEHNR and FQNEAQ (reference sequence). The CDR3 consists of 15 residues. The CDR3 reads CASSPGRGAYYGYTF. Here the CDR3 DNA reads TGTGCCAGCAGCCCGGGTCGAGGGGCATATTATGGCTACACCTTC.

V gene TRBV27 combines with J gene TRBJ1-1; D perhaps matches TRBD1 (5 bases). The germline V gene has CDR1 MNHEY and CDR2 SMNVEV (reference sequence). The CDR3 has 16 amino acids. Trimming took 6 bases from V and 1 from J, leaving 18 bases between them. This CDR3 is CASRPYLGGGNTEAFF. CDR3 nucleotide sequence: TGTGCCAGCAGACCCTATCTCGGGGGGGGGAACACTGAAGCTTTCTTT.

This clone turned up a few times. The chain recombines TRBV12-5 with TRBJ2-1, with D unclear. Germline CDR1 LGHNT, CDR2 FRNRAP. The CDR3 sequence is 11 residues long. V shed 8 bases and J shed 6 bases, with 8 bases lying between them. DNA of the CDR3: TGTGCTAGTTGGGAAGGCAATGAGCAGTTCTTC. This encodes CASWEGNEQFF. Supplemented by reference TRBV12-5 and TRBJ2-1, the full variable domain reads DARVTQTPRHKVTEMGQEVTMRCQPILGHNTVFWYRQTMMQGLELLAYFRNRAPLDDSGMPKDRFSAEMPDATLATLKIQPSEPRDSAVYFCASWEGNEQFFGPGTRLTVL.

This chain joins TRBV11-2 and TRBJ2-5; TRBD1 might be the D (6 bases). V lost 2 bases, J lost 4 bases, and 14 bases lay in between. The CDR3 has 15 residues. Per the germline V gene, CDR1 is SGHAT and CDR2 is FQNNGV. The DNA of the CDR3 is TGTGCCAGCAGCTTATTCCAGGGGCGTGGAGAGACCCAGTACTTC. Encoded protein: CASSLFQGRGETQYF.

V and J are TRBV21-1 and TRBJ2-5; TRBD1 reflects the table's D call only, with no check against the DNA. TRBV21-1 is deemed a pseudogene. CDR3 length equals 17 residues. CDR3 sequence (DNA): TGTGCCAGCAGCAAGATGGGCAGGGTTGGTTATCAAGAGACCCAGTACTTC. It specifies CASSKMGRVGYQETQYF.

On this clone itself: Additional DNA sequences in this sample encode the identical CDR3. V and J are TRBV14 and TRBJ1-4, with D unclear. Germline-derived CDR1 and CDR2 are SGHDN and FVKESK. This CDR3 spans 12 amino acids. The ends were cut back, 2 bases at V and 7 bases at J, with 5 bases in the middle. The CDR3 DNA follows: TGTGCCAGCAGCCAAAACAGTGAAAAACTGTTTTTT. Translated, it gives CASSQNSEKLFF. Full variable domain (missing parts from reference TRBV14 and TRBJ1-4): EAGVTQFPSHSVIEKGQTVTLRCDPISGHDNLYWYRRVMGKEIKFLLHFVKESKQDESGMPNNRFLAERTGGTYSTLKVQPAELEDSGVYFCASSQNSEKLFFGSGTQLSVL.

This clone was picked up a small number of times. CDR3 nucleotide sequence: TGTGCCAGCTCACGCACGGAGCGTCTCGAAGCTTTCTTT. Its translation: CASSRTERLEAFF. The V call is TRBV18, the J call TRBJ1-1, with no clear D. The CDR3 runs 13 residues. Germline lookup yields CDR1 KGHSH and CDR2 LQKENI. V was trimmed by 4 bases and J by 8 bases, leaving 14 bases between them. The complete variable domain, with remaining parts taken from reference TRBV18 and TRBJ1-1, reads NAGVMQNPRHLVRRRGQEARLRCSPMKGHSHVYWYRQLPEEGLKFMVYLQKENIIDESGMPKERFSAEFPKEGPSILRIQQVVRGDSAAYFCASSRTERLEAFFGQGTRLTVV.

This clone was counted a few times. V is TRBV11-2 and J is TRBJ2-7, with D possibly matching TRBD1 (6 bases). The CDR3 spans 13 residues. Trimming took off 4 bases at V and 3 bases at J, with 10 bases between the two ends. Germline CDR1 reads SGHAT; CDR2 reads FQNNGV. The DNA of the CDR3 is TGTGCCAGCAGCTCCGGGACAAACTACGAGCAGTACTTC. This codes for CASSSGTNYEQYF.

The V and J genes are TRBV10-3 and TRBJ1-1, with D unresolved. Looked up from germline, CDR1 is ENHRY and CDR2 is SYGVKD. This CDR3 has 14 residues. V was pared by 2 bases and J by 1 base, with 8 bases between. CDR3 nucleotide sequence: TGTGCCATCAGTGAGGTGGGCCCGAACACTGAAGCTTTCTTT. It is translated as CAISEVGPNTEAFF.